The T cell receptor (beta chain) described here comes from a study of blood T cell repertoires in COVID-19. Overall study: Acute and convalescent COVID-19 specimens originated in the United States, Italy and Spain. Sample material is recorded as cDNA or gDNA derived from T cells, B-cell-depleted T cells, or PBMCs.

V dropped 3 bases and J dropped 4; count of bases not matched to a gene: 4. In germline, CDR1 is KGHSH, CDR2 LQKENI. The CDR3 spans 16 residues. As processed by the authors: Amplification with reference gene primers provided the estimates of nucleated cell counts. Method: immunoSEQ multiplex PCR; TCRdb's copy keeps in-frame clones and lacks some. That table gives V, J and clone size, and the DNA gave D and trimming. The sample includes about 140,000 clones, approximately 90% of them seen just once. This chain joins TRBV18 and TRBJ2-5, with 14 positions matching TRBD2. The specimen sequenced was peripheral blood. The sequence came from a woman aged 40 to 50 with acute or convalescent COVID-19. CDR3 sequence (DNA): TGTGCCAGCTCACCGGGACTAGCGGGAGTAGGAGAGACCCAGTACTTC. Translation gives CASSPGLAGVGETQYF.